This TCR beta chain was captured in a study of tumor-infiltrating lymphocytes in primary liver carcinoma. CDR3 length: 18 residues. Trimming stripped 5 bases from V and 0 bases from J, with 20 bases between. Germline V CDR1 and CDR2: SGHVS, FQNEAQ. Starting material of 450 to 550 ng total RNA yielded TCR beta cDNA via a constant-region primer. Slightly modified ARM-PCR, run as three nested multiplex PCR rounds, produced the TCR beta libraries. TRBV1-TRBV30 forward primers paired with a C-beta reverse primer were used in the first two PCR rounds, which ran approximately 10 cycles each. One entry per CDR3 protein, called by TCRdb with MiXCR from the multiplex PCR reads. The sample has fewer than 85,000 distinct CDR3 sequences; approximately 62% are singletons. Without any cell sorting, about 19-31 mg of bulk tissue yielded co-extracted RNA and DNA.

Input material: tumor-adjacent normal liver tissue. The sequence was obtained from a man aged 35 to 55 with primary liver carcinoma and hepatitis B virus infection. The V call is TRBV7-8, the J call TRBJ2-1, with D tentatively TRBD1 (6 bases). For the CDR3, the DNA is TGTGCCAGCAGCACGCTTGGGGGCTCAGCTGTCTCCTACAATGAGCAGTTCTTC. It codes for CASSTLGGSAVSYNEQFF.